The 27 T cell receptor beta chains listed next were all sequenced from one sample in a study of cytomegalovirus exposure and HLA in healthy donors. 60 Vbeta and 13 Jbeta primers were used in PCR. Measured with immunoSEQ multiplex PCR; TCRdb has only the in-frame clones, and not every one. The sample's table shows roughly 73,000 clones. Sequences were obtained from PBMCs. The receptors were sampled from a female donor in good health and CMV-seropositive.

The chain links TRBV4-3 to TRBJ2-1; D ambiguous. This CDR3 has 15 residues. Germline assignment: CDR1 LGHNA and CDR2 YSLEER. V lost 1 base to trimming and J lost 3 bases, with 10 bases between them. The CDR3 loop reads CASSQVGGYYNEQFF. CDR3 DNA sequence: TGCGCCAGCAGCCAAGTAGGCGGTTACTACAATGAGCAGTTCTTC.

The chain uses TRBV23-1 and TRBJ1-5, with 7 bases identical to TRBD1. TRBV23-1 is identified as an open reading frame with a role that is uncertain. This CDR3 spans 15 amino acids. The V segment lost 10 bases and the J segment 3 bases; nucleotides outside the gene matches: 12. In DNA form, the CDR3 reads TGCGCCACCCTAAGGAGGGACAGCTCCAATCAGCCCCAGCATTTT. Translated, it gives CATLRRDSSNQPQHF.

V usage is TRBV19 and J usage is TRBJ2-3; the match to TRBD1 covers 9 bases. The CDR3 spans 16 residues. The ends lost 5 bases at V and 4 bases at J; junction bases unmatched: 10. CDR1 and CDR2 (germline): LNHDA, SQIVND (reference sequence). Written as DNA, the CDR3 is TGTGCCAGTAGTTCCCCTACAGGGGGCTTTTCAGATACGCAGTATTTT. Protein product: CASSSPTGGFSDTQYF.

This sequence joins TRBV7-8 and TRBJ2-3, with D tentatively TRBD2 (6 bases). CDR1 SGHVS and CDR2 FQNEAQ come from the germline V gene. The CDR3 has 16 residues. The ends were cut back, 1 base at V and 2 bases at J, with 13 bases in the middle. The CDR3 is CASSLVSGLITDTQYF. Here the CDR3 DNA reads TGTGCCAGCAGCTTAGTATCGGGACTCATCACAGATACGCAGTATTTT.

This chain connects TRBV27 to TRBJ2-7; 12 nucleotides agree with TRBD1. CDR1 and CDR2 (germline): MNHEY, SMNVEV (reference sequence). This CDR3 is 18 amino acids long. V lost 5 bases, J lost 6 bases, and 17 bases stayed unmatched. The CDR3 loop is CASSLIPGQGAPGGEQYF. The CDR3 DNA sequence: TGTGCCAGCAGTCTAATACCGGGACAGGGGGCCCCGGGCGGCGAGCAGTACTTC.

This CDR3 reads CASSYSTPSEQYF. The CDR3 coding sequence is TGTGCCAGCAGTTATTCTACTCCGTCCGAGCAGTACTTC. This chain links TRBV6-5 with TRBJ2-7; no firm D call. Trimming removed 3 bases from V and 6 bases from J, with 12 bases in between. The V gene's germline CDR1 is MNHEY and CDR2 SVGAGI. The CDR3 extends over 13 amino acids.

The chain carries TRBV18 and TRBJ2-5, with 11 bases aligning to TRBD2. The assigned J gene may be wrong: the sequence end matches TRBJ2-7 better. This CDR3 is built from 14 residues. CDR1 KGHSH and CDR2 LQKENI come from the germline V gene. The CDR3 is CASSQPGLADEQYF. CDR3 nucleotide sequence: TGTGCCAGCTCACAACCGGGACTAGCGGACGAGCAGTACTTC.

This sequence joins TRBV27 and TRBJ1-2; perhaps TRBD1 as D (5 bases). V was shortened by 6 bases and J by 7 bases, with 15 bases between the two germline ends. The CDR3 runs 13 residues. Germline CDR1 MNHEY, CDR2 SMNVEV (reference sequence). CDR3 in DNA: TGTGCCAGCAGCTTTAGGCAGGGAAGTGGCTACACCTTC. Its translation is CASSFRQGSGYTF.

The chain employs TRBV7-9 and TRBJ2-7; TRBD1 aligns across 9 bases. Unmatched junction bases numbered 10, after V lost 0 bases and J lost 7 bases. The germline V gene has CDR1 SEHNR and CDR2 FQNEAQ (reference sequence). This CDR3 has 16 amino acids. The CDR3 sequence is CASSLAGDREVEEQYF. DNA of the CDR3: TGTGCCAGCAGCTTAGCAGGGGACAGGGAGGTTGAAGAGCAGTACTTC.

The V call is TRBV2, the J call TRBJ1-1; D perhaps matches TRBD1 (6 bases). Germline CDR1 and CDR2: SNHLY and FYNNEI. V lost 6 bases and J lost 3, with 11 bases in between. The CDR3 has 13 residues. The CDR3 DNA sequence: TGTGCCAGCAGCCCAGCAGGGGACACTGAAGCTTTCTTT. It yields the protein CASSPAGDTEAFF.

The chain uses TRBV7-8 and TRBJ2-1; 9 nucleotides agree with TRBD2. The CDR3 sequence is 15 residues long. The junction had 4 bases not matched to a gene; V was cut back by 3 bases and J by 4 bases. Germline assignment: CDR1 SGHVS and CDR2 FQNEAQ. The CDR3 bases are TGTGCCAGCAGCTTTACTACTAGCGGGTACAATGAGCAGTTCTTC. It specifies CASSFTTSGYNEQFF.

The V and J genes are TRBV28 and TRBJ1-2; D not resolved. Germline CDR1 is MDHEN and CDR2 is SYDVKM. V shed 2 bases and J shed 4 bases, with 5 bases lying between them. The CDR3 is 12 amino acids. CDR3 amino acids: CASSLVGYGYTF. For the CDR3, the DNA is TGTGCCAGCAGTTTAGTCGGCTATGGCTACACCTTC.

This chain joins TRBV5-1 and TRBJ2-1; 11 bases align to TRBD2. The ends lost 4 bases at V and 7 bases at J; junction bases unmatched: 7. Germline V lookup: CDR1 SGHRS, CDR2 YFSETQ. This CDR3 is 15 amino acids long. CDR3 sequence: CASSNLAGGPNEQFF. In DNA form, the CDR3 reads TGCGCCAGCAGCAACTTAGCGGGGGGGCCAAATGAGCAGTTCTTC.

This chain links TRBV11-2 with TRBJ1-2, with TRBD1 as a possible D gene (5 bases). Germline V lookup: CDR1 SGHAT, CDR2 FQNNGV. V lost 3 bases to trimming and J lost 4 bases, with 12 bases between them. The CDR3 contains 14 residues. DNA for the CDR3: TGTGCCAGCAGCTTCAGCCAGGGTGGCTATGGCTACACCTTC. Its protein product is CASSFSQGGYGYTF.

The chain employs TRBV6-1 and TRBJ2-7, with TRBD1 as a possible D gene (5 bases). Trimming removed 6 bases from V and 3 bases from J, with 15 bases in between. The CDR3 loop spans 14 amino acids. Germline lookup yields CDR1 MNHNS and CDR2 SASEGT. CDR3 loop: CASRQESVGYEQYF. In DNA, the CDR3 is TGTGCCAGCAGACAGGAGTCCGTAGGCTACGAGCAGTACTTC.

V is TRBV6-5 and J is TRBJ2-1, with 10 nucleotides matching TRBD2. The CDR3 consists of 15 residues. Germline V gives CDR1 MNHEY, CDR2 SVGAGI. With V trimmed by 6 bases and J by 4 bases, 6 bases remained unmatched. CDR3 sequence (DNA): TGTGCCAGCAGCCGACGGACTAGCGGTTACAATGAGCAGTTCTTC. Translation gives CASSRRTSGYNEQFF.

V gene TRBV6-4 combines with J gene TRBJ2-3, with TRBD2 matching over 7 bases. In germline, CDR1 is MRHNA, CDR2 SNTAGT. CDR3 length: 15 amino acids. The junction had 6 bases not matched to a gene; V was cut back by 4 bases and J by 2 bases. CDR3 DNA sequence: TGTGCCAGCAGTGTCGGGGGGATTGACACAGATACGCAGTATTTT. This gives the protein CASSVGGIDTDTQYF.

The V call is TRBV5-1, the J call TRBJ2-1; D may be TRBD2 (6 bases). This CDR3 has 16 amino acids. CDR1 is SGHRS and CDR2 is YFSETQ in the germline V gene. V lost 0 bases and J lost 7, with 17 bases in between. The CDR3 reads CASSLVRSGGLNEQFF. CDR3 nucleotides: TGCGCCAGCAGCTTGGTGCGCAGCGGAGGGCTTAATGAGCAGTTCTTC.

V gene TRBV9 combines with J gene TRBJ2-7, with a weak D call TRBD1 (6 bases). Per the germline V gene, CDR1 is SGDLS and CDR2 is YYNGEE. CDR3 length: 16 amino acids. Trimming took off 0 bases at V and 4 bases at J, with 17 bases between the two ends. CDR3 region: CASSVGTGKALYEQYF. In DNA, the CDR3 is TGTGCCAGCAGCGTAGGTACAGGGAAGGCGTTATACGAGCAGTACTTC.

The chain joins TRBV7-2 to TRBJ2-1; TRBD2 matches at 13 bases. The CDR3 totals 18 residues. CDR1 is SGHTA and CDR2 is FQGNSA in the germline V gene. The J segment lost 5 bases and the V segment lost 4 bases, leaving 11 bases of the junction unmatched. The CDR3 here is CASSSRPPTSGGDNEQFF. The DNA for the CDR3 is TGTGCCAGCAGCTCGAGACCCCCTACTAGCGGGGGGGACAATGAGCAGTTCTTC.

The chain employs TRBV29-1 and TRBJ1-1; D is possibly TRBD1 (6 bases). Germline values: CDR1 SQVTM, CDR2 ANQGSEA. The CDR3 loop spans 14 amino acids. Between the trimmed V and J ends, which lost 3 bases and 0 bases, there was a span of 11 bases. The CDR3 region has the DNA TGCAGCGTTGACCTAACAGGGATGAACACTGAAGCTTTCTTT. Translated, it gives CSVDLTGMNTEAFF.

The chain uses TRBV6-5 and TRBJ2-2; D possibly corresponds to TRBD2 (5 bases). CDR3 length equals 12 residues. Per the germline V gene, CDR1 is MNHEY and CDR2 is SVGAGI. V lost 4 bases, J lost 7 bases, and 7 bases lay in between. CDR3 region: CASSFEGGELFF. CDR3 bases: TGTGCCAGCAGTTTCGAGGGCGGGGAGCTGTTTTTT.

This sequence joins TRBV7-9 and TRBJ2-3; D possibly corresponds to TRBD2 (5 bases). Germline V CDR1 and CDR2: SEHNR, FQNEAQ (reference sequence). V lost 0 bases, J lost 6 bases, and 10 bases lay in between. This CDR3 is built from 14 residues. The CDR3 loop reads CASSLALAQDTQYF. The CDR3 coding sequence is TGTGCCAGCAGCTTAGCGCTAGCACAGGATACGCAGTATTTT.

The chain recombines TRBV5-1 with TRBJ2-6; 9 bases line up with TRBD1. The length of the CDR3 is 16 residues. CDR1 and CDR2 from the germline V gene are SGHRS and YFSETQ. V trimming: 8 bases; J trimming: 1 base; junction bases outside the gene matches: 7. CDR3 DNA: TGCGCCAGTGTCCGGGACAGGGTATCTGGGGCCAACGTCCTGACTTTC. Protein product: CASVRDRVSGANVLTF.

CDR3 DNA sequence: TGTGCCAGCAGCCAAGTTGCAGGGGGCAGGTATGAAAAACTGTTTTTT. Its protein product is CASSQVAGGRYEKLFF. The chain has TRBV4-2 and TRBJ1-4; TRBD1 matches at 8 bases. Germline V lookup: CDR1 LGHNA, CDR2 YNFKEQ. This CDR3 is 16 amino acids long. J gave up 6 bases and V 1 base, and 7 bases lay outside the gene matches.

V is TRBV28 and J is TRBJ2-5, with 9 bases fitting TRBD1. Losses at the gene ends were 4 bases for V and 0 bases for J; bases not matched to a gene: 9. The CDR3 is 17 amino acids. Germline CDR1 reads MDHEN; CDR2 reads SYDVKM. CDR3 loop: CASSSGQGRNNQETQYF. The CDR3 DNA follows: TGTGCCAGCAGTTCGGGACAGGGACGAAACAACCAAGAGACCCAGTACTTC. Looking up the rest from reference TRBV28 and TRBJ2-5 gives the full variable domain: DVKVTQSSRYLVKRTGEKVFLECVQDMDHENMFWYRQDPGLGLRLIYFSYDVKMKEKGDIPEGYSVSREKKERFSLILESASTNQTSMYLCASSSGQGRNNQETQYFGPGTRLLVL.

This chain links TRBV9 with TRBJ2-3; possibly TRBD2 for D (5 bases). This CDR3 is 14 amino acids long. Germline values: CDR1 SGDLS, CDR2 YYNGEE. Trimming removed 3 bases from V and 4 bases from J, with 12 bases in between. The CDR3 region has the DNA TGTGCCAGCAGCGCAATGAGGGAACCAGATACGCAGTATTTT. It yields the protein CASSAMREPDTQYF. Based on the CDR3 plus reference TRBV9 and TRBJ2-3, the full variable domain is DSGVTQTPKHLITATGQRVTLRCSPRSGDLSVYWYQQSLDQGLQFLIQYYNGEERAKGNILERFSAQQFPDLHSELNLSSLELGDSALYFCASSAMREPDTQYFGPGTRLTVL.